The T cell receptor (beta chain) under discussion was sequenced for a study of blood T cell repertoires in COVID-19. Across the study: Samples representing acute and convalescent COVID-19 were sourced from the United States, Italy and Spain. T cells, B-cell-depleted T cells, or PBMCs provided the cDNA or gDNA that served as material.

The authors' processing: Amplification of reference gene primers was used by the study to estimate nucleated cell counts. The table came from immunoSEQ multiplex PCR; TCRdb's copy has only in-frame clones and leaves some out. The V and J calls and clone size come from that table; D and trimming were worked out from the DNA. Among about 150,000 clones listed, roughly 87% were seen once. V shed 4 bases and J 5 bases; nucleotides not matched to a gene: 2. CDR3 length: 14 residues. The germline CDR1 and CDR2 sequences are LGHNA and YNFKEQ. The chain uses TRBV4-2 and TRBJ2-5, with 12 nucleotides matching TRBD2. Sequenced: peripheral blood. The clonotype was recovered from a woman in her fifties or sixties with active or convalescent COVID-19. CDR3 DNA sequence: TGTGCCAGCAGCCTTCTAGCGGGGGGGGAGACCCAGTACTTC. Its protein product is CASSLLAGGETQYF.